This T cell receptor beta chain was sequenced during a study of blood T cell repertoires in COVID-19. The CDR3 totals 15 residues. The V gene's germline CDR1 is SGHTS and CDR2 YDEGEE. V gave up 4 bases and J gave up 6 bases, with 17 bases separating them. TCRdb keeps only in-frame clones here, not all; method: immunoSEQ multiplex PCR. The sample lists about 490,000 clones; 70% to 90% were seen once. This rearrangement joins TRBV5-8 to TRBJ1-5, with D unresolved. The clonotype originates from a human donor in a cohort sampled during active COVID-19. The specimen sequenced was peripheral blood. CDR3 sequence: CASSAHRVAVQPQHF. CDR3 in DNA: TGTGCCAGCAGCGCGCATCGGGTTGCGGTTCAGCCCCAGCATTTT.